Below are 17 T cell receptor beta chains sequenced from a single sample in a study of early T cells in non-severe SARS-CoV-2 infection. TCRdb re-derived calls from the 5' RACE reads in MiXCR, one entry per CDR3 protein. The sample holds approximately 70,000 distinct CDR3 sequences, approximately 13% seen once. The sample was whole blood. The receptors derive from an adult who was a healthcare worker with PCR-confirmed SARS-CoV-2 infection or an uninfected control (not recorded which).

This clonotype has only a few counts. The chain is built from TRBV28 and TRBJ2-7; possible D gene TRBD2, 5 bases. The length of the CDR3 is 14 residues. V was clipped by 5 bases and J by 0 bases, with 11 bases between them. Germline CDR1 is MDHEN and CDR2 is SYDVKM. CDR3 in amino acids: CASSPRGSSYEQYF. CDR3 nucleotide sequence: TGTGCCAGCAGTCCCCGGGGTAGCTCCTACGAGCAGTACTTC.

A few counts support this clonotype. This chain links TRBV6-5 with TRBJ1-2, with 8 bases matching TRBD1. Germline V lookup: CDR1 MNHEY, CDR2 SVGAGI. J gave up 4 bases and V 3 bases, and 4 bases lay outside the gene matches. The length of the CDR3 is 14 residues. This chain's CDR3 is CASSYAGGSYGYTF. CDR3 sequence (DNA): TGTGCCAGCAGTTATGCAGGGGGCAGCTATGGCTACACCTTC.

V is TRBV28 and J is TRBJ1-2; TRBD1 aligns across 10 bases. Germline lookup yields CDR1 MDHEN and CDR2 SYDVKM. The V segment lost 7 bases and the J segment 8 bases; nucleotides outside the gene matches: 19. The CDR3 spans 17 residues. CDR3 nucleotide sequence: TGTGCCAGCACCAACAGCAGCTTAAACCGGGACAGGGGCGGCTACACCTTC. It yields the protein CASTNSSLNRDRGGYTF.

The rearrangement links TRBV9 to TRBJ1-6, with TRBD1 identical over 7 bases. The CDR3 consists of 15 residues. After removal of 3 bases from V and 8 bases from J, the junction contained 8 bases not matched to a gene. From germline, CDR1 is SGDLS and CDR2 YYNGEE. The CDR3 sequence: CASSERQGFDSPLHF. In nucleotides, the CDR3 is TGTGCCAGCAGCGAAAGACAGGGTTTTGATTCACCCCTCCACTTT.

This clonotype was found many times. The CDR3 DNA reads TGTGCCACCAGTGATTTGACCGTCGACGGCGGTGAGCAGTTCTTC. Residues: CATSDLTVDGGEQFF. V and J are TRBV24-1 and TRBJ2-1; D is unresolved. Per germline, CDR1 KGHDR and CDR2 SFDVKD. The CDR3 has 15 amino acids. The V end was cut by 0 bases, the J end by 9 bases, with 14 bases between.

This clonotype was counted many times. This chain joins TRBV7-9 and TRBJ2-2; D unclear. The CDR3 contains 12 residues. The germline gives CDR1 SEHNR, CDR2 FQNEAQ (reference sequence). Trimming took 5 bases from V and 6 from J, leaving 7 bases between them. The CDR3 DNA sequence: TGTGCCAGCAGCGGGTACGCCGGGGAGCTGTTTTTT. Protein product: CASSGYAGELFF.

The gene calls are TRBV28 and TRBJ1-1, with D possibly being TRBD1 (5 bases). The CDR3 has 14 amino acids. Germline lookup yields CDR1 MDHEN and CDR2 SYDVKM. Trimming shortened V by 6 bases and J by 4 bases, and 15 bases separated the two germline ends. CDR3 sequence reads: CASSIRVVATEAFF. CDR3 nucleotide sequence: TGTGCCAGCAGCATCAGGGTGGTGGCCACTGAAGCTTTCTTT.

This clonotype was counted ten times or more. V gene TRBV7-9 combines with J gene TRBJ1-1; D unclear. In germline, CDR1 is SEHNR, CDR2 FQNEAQ (reference sequence). The V end was cut by 4 bases, the J end by 6 bases, with 18 bases between. The CDR3 runs 15 residues. The CDR3 coding sequence is TGTGCCAGCAGCTCAATCCGGACCGTAGGCCCTGAAGCTTTCTTT. Protein sequence: CASSSIRTVGPEAFF. Looking up the rest from reference TRBV7-9 and TRBJ1-1 gives the full variable domain: DTGVSQNPRHKITKRGQNVTFRCDPISEHNRLYWYRQTLGQGPEFLTYFQNEAQLEKSRLLSDRFSAERPKGSFSTLEIQRTEQGDSAMYLCASSSIRTVGPEAFFGQGTRLTVV.

This clonotype was recorded many times. J is TRBJ2-1 and V is TRBV29-1, with D perhaps matching TRBD2 (5 bases). CDR3 length: 15 residues. Germline V gene lookup returns CDR1 SQVTM and CDR2 ANQGSEA. V lost 7 bases to trimming and J lost 0 bases, with 16 bases between them. Here the CDR3 reads CSAMTFGSSYNEQFF. CDR3 nucleotides: TGCAGCGCCATGACGTTTGGGAGCTCCTACAATGAGCAGTTCTTC.

The table lists this clonotype with many counts. This rearrangement joins TRBV19 to TRBJ1-2; D unresolved. Trimming took off 7 bases at V and 4 bases at J, with 13 bases between the two ends. CDR1 and CDR2 (germline): LNHDA, SQIVND (reference sequence). The CDR3 is 13 amino acids. The CDR3 region has the DNA TGTGCCAGTAAATTGGAGGTAACCTATGGCTACACCTTC. Translating it yields CASKLEVTYGYTF. Complete variable domain (other parts from reference TRBV19 and TRBJ1-2): DGGITQSPKYLFRKEGQNVTLSCEQNLNHDAMYWYRQDPGQGLRLIYYSQIVNDFQKGDIAEGYSVSREKKESFPLTVTSAQKNPTAFYLCASKLEVTYGYTFGSGTRLTVV.

This clonotype has at least ten counts. The rearrangement links TRBV21-1 to TRBJ2-7; the table's D call of TRBD2 was not tested on the DNA. TRBV21-1 is flagged as a pseudogene. The CDR3 extends over 16 amino acids. CDR3 DNA sequence: TGTGCCAGCAGCAAAGTGGGCCAGGTTACGAACTACGAGCAGTACTTC. This translates into CASSKVGQVTNYEQYF.

This clonotype was seen repeatedly, ten times or more. This sequence joins TRBV6-5 and TRBJ2-7; no firm D call. V lost 3 bases, J lost 7 bases, and 7 bases lay in between. CDR3 length equals 11 residues. Germline CDR1 MNHEY, CDR2 SVGAGI. The CDR3 region is CASSYLGEQYF. The DNA of the CDR3 is TGTGCCAGCAGTTATCTGGGGGAGCAGTACTTC.

The chain is built from TRBV20-1 and TRBJ1-3; D might be TRBD1 (5 bases). Germline lookup yields CDR1 DFQATT and CDR2 SNEGSKA (reference sequence). Trimming cost V 5 bases and J 0 bases, with 11 bases left between them. This CDR3 comprises 14 residues. The CDR3 sequence: CSAGTQSSGNTIYF. CDR3 DNA: TGCAGTGCTGGGACTCAGAGCTCTGGAAACACCATATATTTT.

At least ten counts were recorded for this clonotype. This chain uses TRBV18 with TRBJ1-6, with D unclear. V was pared by 5 bases and J by 0 bases, with 8 bases between. The CDR3 sequence is 15 residues long. Germline loops: CDR1 KGHSH, CDR2 LQKENI. CDR3 protein: CASSVQSSYNSPLHF. The CDR3 region has the DNA TGTGCCAGCTCAGTCCAGAGCTCCTATAATTCACCCCTCCACTTT.

The rearrangement uses TRBV6-2 or TRBV6-3 and TRBJ2-2; unclear D gene. CDR1 is MNHEY, CDR2 SVGEGT, per germline. CDR3 size: 14 residues. Trimming took off 8 bases at V and 0 bases at J, with 10 bases between the two ends. The CDR3 sequence: CASARRANTGELFF. CDR3 DNA sequence: TGTGCCAGCGCTAGGAGAGCGAACACCGGGGAGCTGTTTTTT.

V usage is TRBV28 and J usage is TRBJ1-4, with D tentatively TRBD1 (5 bases). The CDR3 is 15 amino acids. V dropped 6 bases and J dropped 2 bases, with 13 bases sitting between them. The germline V gene has CDR1 MDHEN and CDR2 SYDVKM. CDR3 in DNA: TGTGCCAGCAGACCCGTCTGGGGCACTAATGAAAAACTGTTTTTT. As protein: CASRPVWGTNEKLFF.

This clonotype was seen repeatedly, ten times or more. The V call is TRBV6-5, the J call TRBJ2-5; D is ambiguous. Per the germline V gene, CDR1 is MNHEY and CDR2 is SVGAGI. V was shortened by 0 bases and J by 5 bases, with 1 base between the two germline ends. The CDR3 has 11 residues. The CDR3 sequence is CASSYSETQYF. In DNA form, the CDR3 reads TGTGCCAGCAGTTACTCGGAGACCCAGTACTTC.